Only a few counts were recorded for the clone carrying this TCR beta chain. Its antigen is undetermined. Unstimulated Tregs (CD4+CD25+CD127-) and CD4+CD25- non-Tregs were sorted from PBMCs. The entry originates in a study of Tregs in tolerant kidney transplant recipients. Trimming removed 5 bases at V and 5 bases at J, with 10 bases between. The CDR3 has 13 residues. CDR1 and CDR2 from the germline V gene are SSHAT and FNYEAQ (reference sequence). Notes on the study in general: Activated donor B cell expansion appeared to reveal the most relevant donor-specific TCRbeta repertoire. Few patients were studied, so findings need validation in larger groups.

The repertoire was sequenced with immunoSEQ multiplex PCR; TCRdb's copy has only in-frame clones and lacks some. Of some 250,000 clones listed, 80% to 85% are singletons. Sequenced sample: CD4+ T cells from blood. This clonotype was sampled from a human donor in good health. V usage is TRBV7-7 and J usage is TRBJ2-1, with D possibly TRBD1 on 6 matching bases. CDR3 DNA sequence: TGTGCCAGCAGCCCACCAGGGGACAATGAGCAGTTCTTC. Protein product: CASSPPGDNEQFF.